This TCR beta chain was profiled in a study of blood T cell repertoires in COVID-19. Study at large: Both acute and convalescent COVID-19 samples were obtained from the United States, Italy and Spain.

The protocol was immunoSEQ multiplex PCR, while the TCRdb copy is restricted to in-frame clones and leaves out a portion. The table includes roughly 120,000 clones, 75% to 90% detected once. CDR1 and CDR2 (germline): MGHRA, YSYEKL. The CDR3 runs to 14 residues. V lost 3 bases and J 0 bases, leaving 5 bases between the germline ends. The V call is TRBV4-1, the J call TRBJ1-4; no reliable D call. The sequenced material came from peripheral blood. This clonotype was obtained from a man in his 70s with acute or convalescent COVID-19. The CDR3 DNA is TGCGCCAGCAGCCAGGGCACAACTAATGAAAAACTGTTTTTT. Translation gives CASSQGTTNEKLFF.